This T cell receptor beta chain was found in a study of T cell repertoires in cytomegalovirus infection. TCRdb fed the reads into MiXCR, producing one record per CDR3 protein. Here the sample spans around 770,000 distinct CDR3 sequences, 25% to 30% being singletons. Points on this clonotype: Its antigen is not identified.

Germline lookup yields CDR1 SGHDN and CDR2 FVKESK. V lost 0 bases to trimming and J lost 5 bases, with 10 bases between them. The CDR3 consists of 14 residues. The rearrangement joins TRBV14 to TRBJ1-1; D gene ambiguous. The sequence was obtained from a human donor in good health (CMV status not recorded). Some clones in this sample may be carry-over from other donors' samples. Sequencing was performed on cultured CD8+ T cells from PBMCs, taken from culture after CMV antigen stimulation. CDR3 loop: CASSQESRVTEAFF. CDR3 bases: TGTGCCAGCAGCCAAGAAAGTCGGGTGACTGAAGCTTTCTTT.